One and the same sample provided the 17 T cell receptor beta chains below, sequenced in a study of shared clonotypes between healthy human individuals (dated by TCRdb to 2018 to 2020). CD8 naive samples were CD45RO-negative cells positively selected for CCR7, giving a CD45RA+CCR7+ population that excluded TemRA cells. The method behind the library was the immunoSEQ multiplex PCR assay. In TCRdb, the immuneACCESS table is reduced to in-frame sequences with V and J assigned. These tables do not hold every clone; where another copy was compared, an unresolved V gene accounts for under half, and the others remain unexplained. The sample yields around 2,000,000 clones; roughly 91% were counted once. The ten most abundant clones make up about 1.8% of the sample. Specimen: naive CD8+ T cells from PBMCs. This specimen's cell subset or site label, interpreted: CD45RA+CCR7+. The receptor source for this set is a man aged 18 to 30 in good health. Some clones in this sample may be carry-over from other donors' samples.

The chain uses TRBV4-3 and TRBJ2-7; D is ambiguous. CDR1 is LGHNA and CDR2 is YSLEER in the germline V gene. This CDR3 contains 14 residues. Between the trimmed V and J ends, which lost 0 bases and 2 bases, there was a span of 8 bases. The CDR3 protein is CASSQDDRAYEQYF. The CDR3 nucleotides read TGCGCCAGCAGCCAAGATGATCGGGCCTACGAGCAGTACTTC.

Concerning this clone itself: Other DNA sequences in this sample translate to the same CDR3. This chain uses TRBV14 with TRBJ2-7; TRBD2 might be the D (6 bases). Trimming pared 6 bases from V and 1 base from J, leaving 10 bases between. Germline V gene lookup returns CDR1 SGHDN and CDR2 FVKESK. The CDR3 spans 13 residues. DNA for the CDR3: TGTGCCAGCAGACGGGACTCATCCTACGAGCAGTACTTC. Encoded protein: CASRRDSSYEQYF. Full variable domain (outside the CDR3, taken from reference TRBV14 and TRBJ2-7): EAGVTQFPSHSVIEKGQTVTLRCDPISGHDNLYWYRRVMGKEIKFLLHFVKESKQDESGMPNNRFLAERTGGTYSTLKVQPAELEDSGVYFCASRRDSSYEQYFGPGTRLTVT.

V is TRBV29-1 and J is TRBJ2-5, with 8 positions matching TRBD1. V trimming: 7 bases; J trimming: 1 base; junction bases outside the gene matches: 5. The germline CDR1 and CDR2 sequences are SQVTM and ANQGSEA. This CDR3 comprises 13 residues. The CDR3 DNA reads TGCAGCGCCGAGGACAGGGCCCAAGAGACCCAGTACTTC. Its translation is CSAEDRAQETQYF. The whole variable domain, filled in from reference TRBV29-1 and TRBJ2-5, reads SAVISQKPSRDICQRGTSLTIQCQVDSQVTMMFWYRQQPGQSLTLIATANQGSEATYESGFVIDKFPISRPNLTFSTLTVSNMSPEDSSIYLCSAEDRAQETQYFGPGTRLLVL.

This clone occurred a few times. The chain joins TRBV19 to TRBJ1-1, with D possibly matching TRBD1 (5 bases). Looked up from germline, CDR1 is LNHDA and CDR2 is SQIVND (reference sequence). The CDR3 is 14 residues long. Trimming shortened V by 7 bases and J by 4 bases, and 16 bases separated the two germline ends. CDR3 residues: CASTKRGGGTEAFF. Written as DNA, the CDR3 is TGTGCCAGTACCAAGCGGGGGGGAGGCACTGAAGCTTTCTTT.

The genes are TRBV9 and TRBJ1-1; 10 bases fit TRBD1. The V and J ends lost 1 base and 0 bases, in that order; junction bases with no gene match: 6. Germline CDR1 and CDR2: SGDLS and YYNGEE. The CDR3 loop spans 17 amino acids. CDR3 residues: CASSVRDRGNMNTEAFF. CDR3 DNA sequence: TGTGCCAGCAGCGTACGGGACAGGGGCAACATGAACACTGAAGCTTTCTTT.

The rearrangement uses TRBV9 and TRBJ2-1; D might be TRBD1 or TRBD2, each matching 5 bases. This CDR3 has 18 residues. Germline-derived CDR1 and CDR2 are SGDLS and YYNGEE. Trimming cost V 3 bases and J 4 bases, with 23 bases left between them. CDR3 sequence (DNA): TGTGCCAGCAGCGCCAACGAAGTGGGGGTAGCGCTATACAATGAGCAGTTCTTC. It specifies CASSANEVGVALYNEQFF. The variable domain in full, with the rest retrieved from reference TRBV9 and TRBJ2-1, is DSGVTQTPKHLITATGQRVTLRCSPRSGDLSVYWYQQSLDQGLQFLIQYYNGEERAKGNILERFSAQQFPDLHSELNLSSLELGDSALYFCASSANEVGVALYNEQFFGPGTRLTVL.

Remarks on this clone: Other DNA variants within this sample encode the same CDR3. The genes are TRBV4-3 and TRBJ2-7; perhaps TRBD1 as D (5 bases). The CDR3 loop spans 15 amino acids. The ends were cut back, 2 bases at V and 2 bases at J, with 13 bases in the middle. Germline CDR1 is LGHNA and CDR2 is YSLEER. The CDR3: CASSQSQGYPYEQYF. CDR3 coding DNA: TGCGCCAGCAGCCAATCGCAGGGATACCCCTACGAGCAGTACTTC.

The chain has TRBV18 and TRBJ2-1; 11 nucleotides align to TRBD1. V shed 6 bases, J shed 1 base, and the junction held 5 bases outside the gene matches. In germline, CDR1 is KGHSH, CDR2 LQKENI. This CDR3 region has 16 residues. The CDR3 sequence: CASSEDRGLSYNEQFF. DNA of the CDR3: TGTGCCAGCTCGGAGGACAGGGGGCTATCCTACAATGAGCAGTTCTTC.

The chain couples TRBV20-1 to TRBJ2-1; D ambiguous. V was shortened by 0 bases and J by 6 bases, with 3 bases between the two germline ends. This CDR3 spans 11 amino acids. Germline assignment: CDR1 DFQATT and CDR2 SNEGSKA (reference sequence). DNA for the CDR3: TGCAGTGCTAGAGAACTCAATGAGCAGTTCTTC. Protein sequence: CSARELNEQFF.

The chain recombines TRBV7-8 with TRBJ2-4; D is perhaps TRBD1 (6 bases). V was pared by 0 bases and J by 8 bases, with 17 bases between. Germline CDR1 SGHVS, CDR2 FQNEAQ. The CDR3 consists of 16 residues. The DNA for the CDR3 is TGTGCCAGCAGCTTAGCGGTTTGGGAGAAGGGGGACATTCAGTACTTC. It codes for CASSLAVWEKGDIQYF.

V is TRBV9 and J is TRBJ1-1; D uncertain. Germline CDR1 SGDLS, CDR2 YYNGEE. CDR3 size: 15 residues. V lost 0 bases and J 0 bases, leaving 9 bases between the germline ends. CDR3 sequence: CASSVGLSMNTEAFF. The CDR3 DNA is TGTGCCAGCAGCGTAGGTTTATCCATGAACACTGAAGCTTTCTTT.

The rearrangement links TRBV30 to TRBJ1-1; 9 bases align to TRBD1. V was clipped by 3 bases and J by 4 bases; unmatched bases: 6. The CDR3 covers 14 residues. Germline V gene sequence: CDR1 GTSNPN, CDR2 SVGIG (reference sequence). The DNA of the CDR3 is TGTGCCTGGAGAATCACAGGGGGCCGCACTGAAGCTTTCTTT. Its protein is CAWRITGGRTEAFF.

This rearrangement joins TRBV4-1 to TRBJ2-3; D is unresolved. Trimming took 0 bases from V and 3 from J, leaving 13 bases between them. CDR1 is MGHRA, CDR2 YSYEKL, per germline. The CDR3 spans 16 residues. The DNA for the CDR3 is TGCGCCAGCAGCCAAGATTGGATGGGTGAGACAGATACGCAGTATTTT. As protein: CASSQDWMGETDTQYF.

CDR3 protein: CASCLDGEETQYF. The CDR3 DNA reads TGTGCCAGTTGCCTGGACGGAGAAGAGACCCAGTACTTC. V gene TRBV19 combines with J gene TRBJ2-5, with D unresolved. The germline V and J ends were trimmed by 8 bases and 3 bases, with 13 bases remaining between them. This CDR3 is 13 amino acids long. Per germline, CDR1 LNHDA and CDR2 SQIVND (reference sequence).

CDR3 coding DNA: TGTGCCAGCAGCCAAGATCGGACGGACACTGAAGCTTTCTTT. It specifies CASSQDRTDTEAFF. This chain uses TRBV4-2 with TRBJ1-1; no clear D. V was clipped by 0 bases and J by 3 bases, with 8 bases between them. CDR3 length: 14 residues. CDR1 and CDR2 from the germline V gene are LGHNA and YNFKEQ.

This clone was recorded only once. The chain employs TRBV7-8 and TRBJ2-1, with 7 bases lining up with TRBD2. This CDR3 is built from 17 residues. V dropped 0 bases and J dropped 3; count of bases not matched to a gene: 8. Germline CDR1 SGHVS, CDR2 FQNEAQ. DNA for the CDR3: TGTGCCAGCAGCTTAGCGCTTTTGGGACTAAACTACAATGAGCAGTTCTTC. Its protein product is CASSLALLGLNYNEQFF.

This clone was found once. The chain is built from TRBV28 and TRBJ2-7; no clear D gene. V lost 10 bases to trimming and J lost 0 bases, with 16 bases between them. The CDR3 sequence is 14 residues long. Germline V lookup: CDR1 MDHEN, CDR2 SYDVKM. DNA of the CDR3: TGTGCCATCTCGAGGTTTTGGAGCTCCTACGAGCAGTACTTC. This gives the protein CAISRFWSSYEQYF.